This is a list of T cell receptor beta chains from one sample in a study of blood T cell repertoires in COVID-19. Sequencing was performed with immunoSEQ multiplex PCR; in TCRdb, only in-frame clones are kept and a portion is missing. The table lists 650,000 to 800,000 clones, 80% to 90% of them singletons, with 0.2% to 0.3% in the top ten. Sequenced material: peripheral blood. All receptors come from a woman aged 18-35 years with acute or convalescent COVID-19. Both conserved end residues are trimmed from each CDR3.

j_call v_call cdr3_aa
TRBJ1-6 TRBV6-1 ASSEAYGEGGLH
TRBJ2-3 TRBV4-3 ASSQGISGGPATDTQY
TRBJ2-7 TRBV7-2 ASSPGLPREQY
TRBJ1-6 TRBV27 ASTPYGGRLSPLH
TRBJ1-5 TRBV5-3 ARSYRGTNQPQH
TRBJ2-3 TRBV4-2 ASSQGRTGGKADTQY
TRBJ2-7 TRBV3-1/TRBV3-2 ASSQGFPENSYEQY
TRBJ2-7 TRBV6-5 ASRGPGGPT
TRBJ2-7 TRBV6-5 ASSRLRRGEQY
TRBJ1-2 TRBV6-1 ASSEYLYGYT
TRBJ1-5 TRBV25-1 ASSDGNQPQH
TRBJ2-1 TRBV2 ASSRLAGYEF
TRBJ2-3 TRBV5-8 ASSTQGAATDTQY
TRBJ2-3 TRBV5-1 ASSPELLPDTQY
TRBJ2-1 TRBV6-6 ASAGGAYNEQF
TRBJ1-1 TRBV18 ASSGQGWAEAF
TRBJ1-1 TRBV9 ASSVGSSEAF
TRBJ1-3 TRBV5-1 ASSPTANSGNTIY
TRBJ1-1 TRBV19 ASSRRPGTGLPEAF
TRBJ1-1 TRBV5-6 ASSLTGLGTEAF
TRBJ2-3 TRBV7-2 ASSLERLAGGLEGTQY
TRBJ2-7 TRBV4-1 ASSRGQGASYEQY
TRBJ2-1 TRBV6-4 ASSDSRLSYNEQF
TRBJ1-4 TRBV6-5 ASSWDRPRGEKLF
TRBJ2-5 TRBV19 ASRQGQETQY
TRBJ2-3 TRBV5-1 ASRASSTDTQY
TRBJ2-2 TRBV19 ASGGESVIGELF
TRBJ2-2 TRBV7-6 ASRGSSSISNTGELF
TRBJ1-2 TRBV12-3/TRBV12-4 ASIRTGSYGYT
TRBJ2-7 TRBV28 ASTRGGLPSYEQY
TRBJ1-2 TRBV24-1 ATSDPQVNYGYT
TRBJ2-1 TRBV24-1 ATSDLGTGTASYNEQF
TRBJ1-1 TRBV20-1 SAGGRTEAF
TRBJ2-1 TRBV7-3 ASSPISGGYNEQF
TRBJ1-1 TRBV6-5 ASCSGTGGEMLTF
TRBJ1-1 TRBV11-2 ASTLGSLVSDTEAF
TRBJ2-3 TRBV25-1 ASSAARGSTDTQY
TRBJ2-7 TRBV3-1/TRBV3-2 ATLGGTSYEQY
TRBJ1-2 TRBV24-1 ATSEGLWDGYT
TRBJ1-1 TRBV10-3 AISEFMNTEAF
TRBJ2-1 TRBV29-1 SVEEFEGVGSYNEQF
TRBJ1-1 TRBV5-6 ASSLVSRNTEAF
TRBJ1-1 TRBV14 ASSWSGNTEAF
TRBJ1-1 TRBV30 AWSVGQGTEAF
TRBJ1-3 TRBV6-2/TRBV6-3 ASSYPGQFYGNTIY
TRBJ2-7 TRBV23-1 ASRCRARDFRYEQY